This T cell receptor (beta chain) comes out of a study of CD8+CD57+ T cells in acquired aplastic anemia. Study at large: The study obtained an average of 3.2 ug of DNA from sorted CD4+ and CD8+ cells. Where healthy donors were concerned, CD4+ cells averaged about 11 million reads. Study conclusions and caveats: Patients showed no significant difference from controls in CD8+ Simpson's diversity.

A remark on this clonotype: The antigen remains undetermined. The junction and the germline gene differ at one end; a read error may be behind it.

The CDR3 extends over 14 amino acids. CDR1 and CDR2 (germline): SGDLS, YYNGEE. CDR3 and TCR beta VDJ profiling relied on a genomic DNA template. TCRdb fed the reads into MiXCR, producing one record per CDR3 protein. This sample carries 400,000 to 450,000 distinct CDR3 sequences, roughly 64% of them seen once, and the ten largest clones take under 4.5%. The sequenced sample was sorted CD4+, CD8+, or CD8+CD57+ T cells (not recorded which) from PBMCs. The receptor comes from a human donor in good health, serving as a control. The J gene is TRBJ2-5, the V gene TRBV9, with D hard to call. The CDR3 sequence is CASSVERVETQYFF. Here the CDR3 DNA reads TGTGCCAGCAGCGTAGAAAGGGTCGAGACGCAGTACTTCTTC.